These 13 T cell receptor beta chains share one sample of origin, sequenced in a study of T cell repertoires in cytomegalovirus infection. TCRdb fed the reads into MiXCR, producing one record per CDR3 protein. The table records approximately 300,000 distinct CDR3 sequences, roughly 28% of them present only once. Which antigens these TCRs recognize remains unknown. The sequencing here drew on cultured PBMCs, taken from culture after CMV antigen stimulation. Every receptor here comes from a human donor in good health (CMV status not recorded). Some clones in this sample may be carry-over from other donors' samples.

The rearrangement links TRBV5-1 to TRBJ1-3; D ambiguous. Germline lookup yields CDR1 SGHRS and CDR2 YFSETQ. V gave up 1 base and J gave up 4 bases, with 12 bases separating them. The CDR3 has 15 amino acids. The CDR3 reads CASSLTRGTGNTIYF. CDR3 bases: TGCGCCAGCAGCTTGACGCGGGGAACAGGAAACACCATATATTTT.

This chain uses TRBV6-2 or TRBV6-3 with TRBJ1-5; weak D call: TRBD1 (6 bases). The V end lost 1 base, the J end lost 1 base, and 17 bases lay between the germline ends. The germline CDR1 and CDR2 sequences are MNHEY and SVGEGT. The CDR3 runs to 18 residues. CDR3: CASSYFPPQGMSNQPQHF. In DNA, the CDR3 is TGTGCCAGCAGTTACTTTCCCCCGCAGGGGATGAGCAATCAGCCCCAGCATTTT.

The chain recombines TRBV19 with TRBJ2-1; 7 positions match TRBD1. J gave up 5 bases and V 7 bases, and 14 bases lay outside the gene matches. The CDR3 spans 16 residues. Per the germline V gene, CDR1 is LNHDA and CDR2 is SQIVND (reference sequence). The CDR3 DNA follows: TGTGCCAGTACCCCCGTACAGGGGACAACGAACAATGAGCAGTTCTTC. It yields the protein CASTPVQGTTNNEQFF.

V is TRBV11-2 and J is TRBJ1-3; 7 bases match TRBD1. Germline V lookup: CDR1 SGHAT, CDR2 FQNNGV. The ends lost 4 bases at V and 8 bases at J; junction bases unmatched: 5. The CDR3 extends over 13 amino acids. Here the CDR3 reads CASSSIQGHTIYF. Written as DNA, the CDR3 is TGTGCCAGCAGCTCTATACAGGGGCACACCATATATTTT.

The chain carries TRBV27 and TRBJ2-2; 14 positions agree with TRBD2. Germline V lookup: CDR1 MNHEY, CDR2 SMNVEV (reference sequence). The CDR3 spans 17 residues. Trimming cost V 4 bases and J 4 bases; bases outside gene matches: 5. DNA of the CDR3: TGTGCCAGCAGTTCGGGGGGACTAGCGGGAGTCACCGGGGAGCTGTTTTTT. Amino acid sequence: CASSSGGLAGVTGELFF.

This clonotype was recorded a few times. Written as DNA, the CDR3 is TGTGCCAGCGGCCACAGGGGGCTTGACTACACCTTC. It codes for CASGHRGLDYTF. The chain is built from TRBV7-3 and TRBJ1-2; 9 nucleotides agree with TRBD1. CDR1 and CDR2 from the germline V gene are SGHTA and FQGTGA. CDR3 length equals 12 residues. The V segment lost 8 bases and the J segment 10 bases; nucleotides outside the gene matches: 8.

This clonotype came up a few times. V usage is TRBV6-5 and J usage is TRBJ2-5; 9 positions agree with TRBD1. Germline CDR1 and CDR2: MNHEY and SVGAGI. CDR3 length: 13 amino acids. After removal of 0 bases from V and 12 bases from J, the junction contained 5 bases not matched to a gene. CDR3 sequence reads: CASSYSDRDREYF. CDR3 coding DNA: TGTGCCAGCAGTTACTCCGACCGGGACAGGGAGTACTTC.

The V gene is TRBV4-2, the J gene TRBJ1-3; 7 bases match TRBD1. Germline V gene data show CDR1 as LGHNA and CDR2 as YNFKEQ. CDR3 length equals 18 residues. Trimming removed 3 bases from V and 4 bases from J; junction bases left unmatched: 15. CDR3 coding DNA: TGTGCCAGCAGCCAGCCGGGACAGTCAATAACTGGCGGAAACACCATATATTTT. Encoded protein: CASSQPGQSITGGNTIYF.

The chain joins TRBV9 to TRBJ1-4; D remains unclear. Trimming left V 2 bases short and J 3 bases short, with 5 bases between. Germline loops: CDR1 SGDLS, CDR2 YYNGEE. The CDR3 length is 13 residues. In DNA, the CDR3 is TGTGCCAGCAGCGTGCCCCCTAATGAAAAACTGTTTTTT. This codes for CASSVPPNEKLFF.

Only a few counts were recorded for this clonotype. J is TRBJ2-4 and V is TRBV12-3 or TRBV12-4, with D possibly matching TRBD1 (5 bases). V was pared by 5 bases and J by 1 base, with 12 bases between. The CDR3 runs 15 residues. The CDR3 DNA sequence: TGTGCCAGCAGTCCCAGGGTCTTGGCCAAAAACATTCAGTACTTC. Protein product: CASSPRVLAKNIQYF.

This clonotype has a count of ten or more. J is TRBJ2-7 and V is TRBV7-6; D not resolved. This CDR3 contains 13 residues. The germline CDR1 and CDR2 sequences are SGHVS and FNYEAQ. V lost 3 bases and J 4 bases, leaving 10 bases between the germline ends. CDR3 sequence: CASSFSGNYEQYF. The CDR3 bases are TGTGCCAGCAGCTTCTCGGGTAATTACGAGCAGTACTTC.

This clonotype was found a few times. The chain carries TRBV2 and TRBJ2-1, with D perhaps assigned TRBD1 or TRBD2 (6 bases each). Germline V gives CDR1 SNHLY, CDR2 FYNNEI. The V end lost 1 base, the J end lost 2 bases, and 21 bases lay between the germline ends. This CDR3 has 19 residues. The chain's CDR3 is CASSEVSGALWLAYNEQFF. The DNA for the CDR3 is TGTGCCAGCAGTGAAGTATCGGGGGCTCTTTGGCTCGCCTACAATGAGCAGTTCTTC. The full variable domain, its missing parts supplied by reference TRBV2 and TRBJ2-1, is EPEVTQTPSHQVTQMGQEVILRCVPISNHLYFYWYRQILGQKVEFLVSFYNNEISEKSEIFDDQFSVERPDGSNFTLKIRSTKLEDSAMYFCASSEVSGALWLAYNEQFFGPGTRLTVL.

The CDR3 nucleotides read TGTGCCAGCAGCTGGTCGGGGGGCAATGAGCAGTTCTTC. Its translation: CASSWSGGNEQFF. The V and J genes are TRBV7-8 and TRBJ2-1; 7 nucleotides match TRBD2. The CDR3 is 13 residues long. The junction had 3 bases not matched to a gene; V was cut back by 4 bases and J by 6 bases. The germline V gene has CDR1 SGHVS and CDR2 FQNEAQ.